This TCR beta chain was captured by sequencing in a study of blood T cell repertoires in COVID-19. Sequencing was performed with immunoSEQ multiplex PCR; in TCRdb, only in-frame clones are kept and a portion is missing. The repertoire holds more than 75,000 clones, with under 85% as singletons. Germline assignment: CDR1 GTSNPN and CDR2 SVGIG (reference sequence). The CDR3 length is 16 residues. Trimming left V 1 base short and J 4 bases short, with 20 bases between. This TCR came from a human donor in a cohort sampled during active COVID-19. The sample consisted of peripheral blood. The chain is built from TRBV30 and TRBJ2-7; D ambiguous. CDR3 nucleotides: TGTGCCTGGAGTGGGTTTAGCACTTATAGTCGTTACGAGCAGTACTTC. The encoded protein is CAWSGFSTYSRYEQYF.